This passage covers 18 T cell receptor beta chains from one sample sequenced in a study of T cell responses to AZD1222 COVID-19 vaccine. Clones were read by immunoSEQ multiplex PCR, and TCRdb kept only the in-frame ones, dropping some. The sample lists about 140,000 clones, around 93% seen once, with approximately 7% in the top ten. The starting material was peripheral blood, obtained 28 days after the second AZD1222 dose. Receptor source: an adult who received the AZD1222 COVID-19 vaccine.

This chain connects TRBV14 to TRBJ1-4; unclear D gene. V lost 3 bases and J 0 bases, leaving 5 bases between the germline ends. The CDR3 consists of 14 residues. The germline gives CDR1 SGHDN, CDR2 FVKESK. The CDR3 is CASSQTATNEKLFF. DNA for the CDR3: TGTGCCAGCAGCCAGACCGCAACTAATGAAAAACTGTTTTTT.

The rearrangement uses TRBV18 and TRBJ1-2; D remains ambiguous. V lost 8 bases and J lost 8, with 12 bases in between. CDR3 size: 11 residues. Looked up from germline, CDR1 is KGHSH and CDR2 is LQKENI. Here the CDR3 DNA reads TGTGCCAGCGGCGCTCGTGAAGGCTACACCTTC. Encoded protein: CASGAREGYTF.

This sequence joins TRBV6-1 and TRBJ2-7; D remains ambiguous. CDR1 is MNHNS and CDR2 is SASEGT in the germline V gene. The CDR3 consists of 15 residues. V was trimmed by 1 base and J by 7 bases, leaving 17 bases between them. CDR3 sequence: CASSEGGYRAWEQYF. The CDR3 DNA is TGTGCCAGCAGTGAAGGGGGATACCGGGCATGGGAGCAGTACTTC.

This clone was counted at least ten times. The rearrangement joins TRBV18 to TRBJ1-6; a possible D gene is TRBD1 (5 bases). Germline lookup yields CDR1 KGHSH and CDR2 LQKENI. The CDR3 runs to 16 residues. Trimming pared 6 bases from V and 4 bases from J, leaving 16 bases between. The DNA for the CDR3 is TGTGCCAGCTCGACTAACCGACAGAAATATAATTCACCCCTCCACTTT. This encodes CASSTNRQKYNSPLHF.

In its sample, this clone was seen once. The V and J genes are TRBV7-9 and TRBJ1-1; no reliable D call. V lost 1 base and J 8 bases, leaving 11 bases between the germline ends. Germline lookup yields CDR1 SEHNR and CDR2 FQNEAQ (reference sequence). This CDR3 region has 13 residues. This CDR3 is CASSLGSAEEAFF. CDR3 in DNA: TGTGCCAGCAGCTTAGGGTCAGCAGAGGAAGCTTTCTTT. Full variable domain (remainder filled in from reference TRBV7-9 and TRBJ1-1): DTGVSQNPRHKITKRGQNVTFRCDPISEHNRLYWYRQTLGQGPEFLTYFQNEAQLEKSRLLSDRFSAERPKGSFSTLEIQRTEQGDSAMYLCASSLGSAEEAFFGQGTRLTVV.

The chain uses TRBV27 and TRBJ2-2, with 7 bases identical to TRBD1. CDR1 MNHEY and CDR2 SMNVEV come from the germline V gene (reference sequence). The CDR3 length is 15 residues. The V and J ends lost 5 bases and 7 bases, in that order; junction bases with no gene match: 10. CDR3 protein: CASSGIDRVGGELFF. CDR3 nucleotides: TGTGCCAGCAGTGGTATAGACAGGGTTGGCGGGGAGCTGTTTTTT.

The V and J genes are TRBV4-1 and TRBJ1-4, with TRBD1 as a possible D gene (5 bases). The V and J ends lost 4 bases and 3 bases respectively, with 12 bases between them. Germline CDR1 reads MGHRA; CDR2 reads YSYEKL. The CDR3 covers 15 residues. CDR3 loop: CASSRTRGANEKLFF. DNA of the CDR3: TGCGCCAGCAGCCGGACGAGGGGAGCTAATGAAAAACTGTTTTTT.

The J gene is TRBJ1-4, the V gene TRBV5-1, with 8 positions matching TRBD1. The CDR3 loop spans 15 amino acids. Germline loops: CDR1 SGHRS, CDR2 YFSETQ. The V gene end was trimmed by 3 bases and the J gene end by 3 bases; junction bases not matched to a gene: 4. DNA for the CDR3: TGCGCCAGCAGCTCGACAGGGGAAGCTAATGAAAAACTGTTTTTT. Translating gives CASSSTGEANEKLFF.

This clone has just one count. The CDR3 DNA reads as TGTGCCAGCAGTTTAAGGTGGGTGGGTAGGAATGAGCAGTTCTTC. This translates into CASSLRWVGRNEQFF. The J gene is TRBJ2-1, the V gene TRBV27; the D is unclear. The V and J ends lost 2 bases and 7 bases respectively, with 15 bases between them. This CDR3 spans 15 amino acids. Germline values: CDR1 MNHEY, CDR2 SMNVEV (reference sequence).

The V gene is TRBV24-1, the J gene TRBJ1-5, with 11 bases lining up with TRBD1. The ends lost 4 bases at V and 4 bases at J; junction bases unmatched: 5. The germline V gene has CDR1 KGHDR and CDR2 SFDVKD. The CDR3 has 16 residues. This CDR3 is CATSDGTGGKNQPQHF. The CDR3 nucleotides read TGTGCCACCAGTGACGGGACAGGGGGAAAAAATCAGCCCCAGCATTTT.

The chain uses TRBV6-2 or TRBV6-3 and TRBJ2-7; 14 bases match TRBD2. The CDR3 contains 19 residues. Looked up from germline, CDR1 is MNHEY and CDR2 is SVGEGT. Trimming cost V 3 bases and J 2 bases; bases outside gene matches: 12. CDR3: CASSYILLTSGGAAYEQYF. In nucleotides, the CDR3 is TGTGCCAGCAGTTATATCCTCCTGACTAGCGGGGGGGCCGCCTACGAGCAGTACTTC.

CDR3: CASTPGELRGYTF. DNA for the CDR3: TGTGCCAGCACCCCAGGGGAATTGCGCGGCTACACCTTC. V gene TRBV6-5 combines with J gene TRBJ1-2; D perhaps matches TRBD1 (6 bases). Germline CDR1 MNHEY, CDR2 SVGAGI. V was cut by 7 bases and J by 8 bases, with 17 bases left in between. The CDR3 is 13 amino acids.

V is TRBV28 and J is TRBJ2-2, with a possible D match to TRBD2 (5 bases). CDR1 MDHEN and CDR2 SYDVKM come from the germline V gene. The V gene lost 7 bases and the J gene lost 3 bases, with 15 bases spanning the gap. The CDR3 sequence is 15 residues long. The CDR3 protein is CASKDYEGYTGELFF. CDR3 bases: TGTGCCAGCAAAGACTACGAAGGGTACACCGGGGAGCTGTTTTTT.

The chain carries TRBV11-3 and TRBJ1-2; D possibly corresponds to TRBD1 (6 bases). Trimming cost V 0 bases and J 5 bases, with 16 bases left between them. CDR1 is SGHNT, CDR2 YENEEA, per germline. The CDR3 has 16 amino acids. CDR3: CASSLEGLLGQYGYTF. For the CDR3, the DNA is TGTGCCAGCAGCTTAGAGGGGCTACTTGGACAGTATGGCTACACCTTC.

V gene TRBV28 combines with J gene TRBJ2-1, with a weak D call TRBD2 (6 bases). Trimming shortened V by 6 bases and J by 5 bases, and 17 bases separated the two germline ends. The CDR3 has 15 residues. The germline gives CDR1 MDHEN, CDR2 SYDVKM. The CDR3 region is CASSPWRGAHNEQFF. CDR3 nucleotide sequence: TGTGCCAGCAGCCCGTGGCGGGGCGCACACAATGAGCAGTTCTTC.

The rearrangement uses TRBV7-9 and TRBJ2-2; TRBD1 agrees at 7 bases. Unmatched junction bases numbered 11, after V lost 5 bases and J lost 5 bases. This CDR3 region has 16 residues. CDR1 and CDR2 from the germline V gene are SEHNR and FQNEAQ (reference sequence). CDR3 residues: CASSPRGGPLTGELFF. The CDR3 nucleotides read TGTGCCAGCAGCCCCCGAGGGGGCCCCCTAACCGGGGAGCTGTTTTTT.

The rearrangement uses TRBV7-9 and TRBJ1-2; D unresolved. V was shortened by 3 bases and J by 4 bases, with 6 bases between the two germline ends. This CDR3 is 12 amino acids long. Germline CDR1 SEHNR, CDR2 FQNEAQ (reference sequence). The CDR3 spells CASSFGLYGYTF. The CDR3 region has the DNA TGTGCCAGCAGCTTCGGACTCTATGGCTACACCTTC. The entire variable domain, with the rest obtained from reference TRBV7-9 and TRBJ1-2, is as follows: DTGVSQNPRHKITKRGQNVTFRCDPISEHNRLYWYRQTLGQGPEFLTYFQNEAQLEKSRLLSDRFSAERPKGSFSTLEIQRTEQGDSAMYLCASSFGLYGYTFGSGTRLTVV.

The chain combines TRBV6-5 with TRBJ1-1, with TRBD1 matching 9 bases. This CDR3 spans 16 amino acids. Germline values: CDR1 MNHEY, CDR2 SVGAGI. V shed 0 bases and J 4 bases; nucleotides not matched to a gene: 6. CDR3 amino acids: CASSYSSGTGSTEAFF. CDR3 coding DNA: TGTGCCAGCAGTTACTCCTCCGGGACAGGGAGCACTGAAGCTTTCTTT.